The present TCR beta chain was sequenced within a study of beta chain features in type 1 diabetes. The overall study: Patients and healthy donors were similar in age, gender and cell yields. Points from the study as a whole: Patients with type 1 diabetes showed fewer VDJ junction insertions and more deletions. A closer apparent resemblance between naive, central memory and Treg TCRB repertoires was seen in patients than in healthy donors. Among all four CD4+ subsets, Type 1 diabetes patients had TCRB CDR3s that were moderately but significantly shorter.

CD45RO/CCR7/CD25/CD127/CD95/CD27 sorting isolated CD4+ naive, central memory, regulatory and stem cell-like memory cells. The germline V gene encodes CDR1 SNHLY and CDR2 FYNNEI. Trimming removed 5 bases from V and 8 bases from J; junction bases left unmatched: 4. This CDR3 region has 12 residues. Every bit of the isolated RNA underwent reverse transcription, so sequencing read expressed TCRB transcripts. Assay used: immunoSEQ multiplex PCR; TCRdb lists only in-frame clones, some missing. The data contain roughly 250,000 clones, about a fifth of them singletons. This clone turned up a few times. The antigen remains undetermined.

This sequence was found in a woman aged 40 to 50 with type 1 diabetes. The rearrangement links TRBV2 to TRBJ1-2, with TRBD1 identical over 8 bases. Sequences were obtained from naive CD4+ T cells from blood. The CDR3 nucleotides read TGTGCCAGCAGTATAACAGGGGGAGGCTACACCTTC. Translation gives CASSITGGGYTF.